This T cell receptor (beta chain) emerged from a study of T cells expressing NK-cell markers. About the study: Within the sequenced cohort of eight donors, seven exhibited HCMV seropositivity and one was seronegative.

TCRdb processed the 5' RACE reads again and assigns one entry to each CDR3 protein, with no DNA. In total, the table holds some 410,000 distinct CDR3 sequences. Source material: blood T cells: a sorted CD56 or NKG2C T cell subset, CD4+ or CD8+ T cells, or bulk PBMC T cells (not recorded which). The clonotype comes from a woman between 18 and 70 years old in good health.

The CDR3 is CASRGDTDTQYF. V is TRBV6-1 and J is TRBJ2-3. There are 12 residues in the CDR3. Germline CDR1 reads MNHNS; CDR2 reads SASEGT.